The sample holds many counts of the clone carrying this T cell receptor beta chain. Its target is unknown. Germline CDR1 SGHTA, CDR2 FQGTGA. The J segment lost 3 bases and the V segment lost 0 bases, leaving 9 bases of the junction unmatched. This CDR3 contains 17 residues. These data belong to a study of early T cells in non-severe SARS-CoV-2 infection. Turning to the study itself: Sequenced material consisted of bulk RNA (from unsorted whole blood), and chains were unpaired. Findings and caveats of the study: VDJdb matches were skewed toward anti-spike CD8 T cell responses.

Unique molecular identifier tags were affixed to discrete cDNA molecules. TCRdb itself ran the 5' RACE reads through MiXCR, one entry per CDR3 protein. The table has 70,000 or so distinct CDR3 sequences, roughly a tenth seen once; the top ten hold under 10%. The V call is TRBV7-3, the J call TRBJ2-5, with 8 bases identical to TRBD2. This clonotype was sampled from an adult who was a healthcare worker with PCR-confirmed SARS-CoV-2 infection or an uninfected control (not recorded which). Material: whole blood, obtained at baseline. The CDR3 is CASSLTGTSGTEETQYF. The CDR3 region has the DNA TGTGCCAGCAGCTTAACTGGAACTAGCGGAACGGAAGAGACCCAGTACTTC.